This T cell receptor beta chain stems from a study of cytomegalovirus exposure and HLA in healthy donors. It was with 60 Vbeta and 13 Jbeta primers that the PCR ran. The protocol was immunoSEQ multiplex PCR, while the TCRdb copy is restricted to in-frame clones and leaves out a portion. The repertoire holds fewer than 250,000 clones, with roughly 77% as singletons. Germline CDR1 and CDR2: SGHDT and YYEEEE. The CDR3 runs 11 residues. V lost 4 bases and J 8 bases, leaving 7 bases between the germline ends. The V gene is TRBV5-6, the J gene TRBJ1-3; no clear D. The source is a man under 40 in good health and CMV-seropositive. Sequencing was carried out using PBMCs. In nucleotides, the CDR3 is TGTGCCAGCAGCCTGCGAGACACCATATATTTT. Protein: CASSLRDTIYF. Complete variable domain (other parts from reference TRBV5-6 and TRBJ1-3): DAGVTQSPTHLIKTRGQQVTLRCSPKSGHDTVSWYQQALGQGPQFIFQYYEEEERQRGNFPDRFSGHQFPNYSSELNVNALLLGDSALYLCASSLRDTIYFGEGSWLTVV.